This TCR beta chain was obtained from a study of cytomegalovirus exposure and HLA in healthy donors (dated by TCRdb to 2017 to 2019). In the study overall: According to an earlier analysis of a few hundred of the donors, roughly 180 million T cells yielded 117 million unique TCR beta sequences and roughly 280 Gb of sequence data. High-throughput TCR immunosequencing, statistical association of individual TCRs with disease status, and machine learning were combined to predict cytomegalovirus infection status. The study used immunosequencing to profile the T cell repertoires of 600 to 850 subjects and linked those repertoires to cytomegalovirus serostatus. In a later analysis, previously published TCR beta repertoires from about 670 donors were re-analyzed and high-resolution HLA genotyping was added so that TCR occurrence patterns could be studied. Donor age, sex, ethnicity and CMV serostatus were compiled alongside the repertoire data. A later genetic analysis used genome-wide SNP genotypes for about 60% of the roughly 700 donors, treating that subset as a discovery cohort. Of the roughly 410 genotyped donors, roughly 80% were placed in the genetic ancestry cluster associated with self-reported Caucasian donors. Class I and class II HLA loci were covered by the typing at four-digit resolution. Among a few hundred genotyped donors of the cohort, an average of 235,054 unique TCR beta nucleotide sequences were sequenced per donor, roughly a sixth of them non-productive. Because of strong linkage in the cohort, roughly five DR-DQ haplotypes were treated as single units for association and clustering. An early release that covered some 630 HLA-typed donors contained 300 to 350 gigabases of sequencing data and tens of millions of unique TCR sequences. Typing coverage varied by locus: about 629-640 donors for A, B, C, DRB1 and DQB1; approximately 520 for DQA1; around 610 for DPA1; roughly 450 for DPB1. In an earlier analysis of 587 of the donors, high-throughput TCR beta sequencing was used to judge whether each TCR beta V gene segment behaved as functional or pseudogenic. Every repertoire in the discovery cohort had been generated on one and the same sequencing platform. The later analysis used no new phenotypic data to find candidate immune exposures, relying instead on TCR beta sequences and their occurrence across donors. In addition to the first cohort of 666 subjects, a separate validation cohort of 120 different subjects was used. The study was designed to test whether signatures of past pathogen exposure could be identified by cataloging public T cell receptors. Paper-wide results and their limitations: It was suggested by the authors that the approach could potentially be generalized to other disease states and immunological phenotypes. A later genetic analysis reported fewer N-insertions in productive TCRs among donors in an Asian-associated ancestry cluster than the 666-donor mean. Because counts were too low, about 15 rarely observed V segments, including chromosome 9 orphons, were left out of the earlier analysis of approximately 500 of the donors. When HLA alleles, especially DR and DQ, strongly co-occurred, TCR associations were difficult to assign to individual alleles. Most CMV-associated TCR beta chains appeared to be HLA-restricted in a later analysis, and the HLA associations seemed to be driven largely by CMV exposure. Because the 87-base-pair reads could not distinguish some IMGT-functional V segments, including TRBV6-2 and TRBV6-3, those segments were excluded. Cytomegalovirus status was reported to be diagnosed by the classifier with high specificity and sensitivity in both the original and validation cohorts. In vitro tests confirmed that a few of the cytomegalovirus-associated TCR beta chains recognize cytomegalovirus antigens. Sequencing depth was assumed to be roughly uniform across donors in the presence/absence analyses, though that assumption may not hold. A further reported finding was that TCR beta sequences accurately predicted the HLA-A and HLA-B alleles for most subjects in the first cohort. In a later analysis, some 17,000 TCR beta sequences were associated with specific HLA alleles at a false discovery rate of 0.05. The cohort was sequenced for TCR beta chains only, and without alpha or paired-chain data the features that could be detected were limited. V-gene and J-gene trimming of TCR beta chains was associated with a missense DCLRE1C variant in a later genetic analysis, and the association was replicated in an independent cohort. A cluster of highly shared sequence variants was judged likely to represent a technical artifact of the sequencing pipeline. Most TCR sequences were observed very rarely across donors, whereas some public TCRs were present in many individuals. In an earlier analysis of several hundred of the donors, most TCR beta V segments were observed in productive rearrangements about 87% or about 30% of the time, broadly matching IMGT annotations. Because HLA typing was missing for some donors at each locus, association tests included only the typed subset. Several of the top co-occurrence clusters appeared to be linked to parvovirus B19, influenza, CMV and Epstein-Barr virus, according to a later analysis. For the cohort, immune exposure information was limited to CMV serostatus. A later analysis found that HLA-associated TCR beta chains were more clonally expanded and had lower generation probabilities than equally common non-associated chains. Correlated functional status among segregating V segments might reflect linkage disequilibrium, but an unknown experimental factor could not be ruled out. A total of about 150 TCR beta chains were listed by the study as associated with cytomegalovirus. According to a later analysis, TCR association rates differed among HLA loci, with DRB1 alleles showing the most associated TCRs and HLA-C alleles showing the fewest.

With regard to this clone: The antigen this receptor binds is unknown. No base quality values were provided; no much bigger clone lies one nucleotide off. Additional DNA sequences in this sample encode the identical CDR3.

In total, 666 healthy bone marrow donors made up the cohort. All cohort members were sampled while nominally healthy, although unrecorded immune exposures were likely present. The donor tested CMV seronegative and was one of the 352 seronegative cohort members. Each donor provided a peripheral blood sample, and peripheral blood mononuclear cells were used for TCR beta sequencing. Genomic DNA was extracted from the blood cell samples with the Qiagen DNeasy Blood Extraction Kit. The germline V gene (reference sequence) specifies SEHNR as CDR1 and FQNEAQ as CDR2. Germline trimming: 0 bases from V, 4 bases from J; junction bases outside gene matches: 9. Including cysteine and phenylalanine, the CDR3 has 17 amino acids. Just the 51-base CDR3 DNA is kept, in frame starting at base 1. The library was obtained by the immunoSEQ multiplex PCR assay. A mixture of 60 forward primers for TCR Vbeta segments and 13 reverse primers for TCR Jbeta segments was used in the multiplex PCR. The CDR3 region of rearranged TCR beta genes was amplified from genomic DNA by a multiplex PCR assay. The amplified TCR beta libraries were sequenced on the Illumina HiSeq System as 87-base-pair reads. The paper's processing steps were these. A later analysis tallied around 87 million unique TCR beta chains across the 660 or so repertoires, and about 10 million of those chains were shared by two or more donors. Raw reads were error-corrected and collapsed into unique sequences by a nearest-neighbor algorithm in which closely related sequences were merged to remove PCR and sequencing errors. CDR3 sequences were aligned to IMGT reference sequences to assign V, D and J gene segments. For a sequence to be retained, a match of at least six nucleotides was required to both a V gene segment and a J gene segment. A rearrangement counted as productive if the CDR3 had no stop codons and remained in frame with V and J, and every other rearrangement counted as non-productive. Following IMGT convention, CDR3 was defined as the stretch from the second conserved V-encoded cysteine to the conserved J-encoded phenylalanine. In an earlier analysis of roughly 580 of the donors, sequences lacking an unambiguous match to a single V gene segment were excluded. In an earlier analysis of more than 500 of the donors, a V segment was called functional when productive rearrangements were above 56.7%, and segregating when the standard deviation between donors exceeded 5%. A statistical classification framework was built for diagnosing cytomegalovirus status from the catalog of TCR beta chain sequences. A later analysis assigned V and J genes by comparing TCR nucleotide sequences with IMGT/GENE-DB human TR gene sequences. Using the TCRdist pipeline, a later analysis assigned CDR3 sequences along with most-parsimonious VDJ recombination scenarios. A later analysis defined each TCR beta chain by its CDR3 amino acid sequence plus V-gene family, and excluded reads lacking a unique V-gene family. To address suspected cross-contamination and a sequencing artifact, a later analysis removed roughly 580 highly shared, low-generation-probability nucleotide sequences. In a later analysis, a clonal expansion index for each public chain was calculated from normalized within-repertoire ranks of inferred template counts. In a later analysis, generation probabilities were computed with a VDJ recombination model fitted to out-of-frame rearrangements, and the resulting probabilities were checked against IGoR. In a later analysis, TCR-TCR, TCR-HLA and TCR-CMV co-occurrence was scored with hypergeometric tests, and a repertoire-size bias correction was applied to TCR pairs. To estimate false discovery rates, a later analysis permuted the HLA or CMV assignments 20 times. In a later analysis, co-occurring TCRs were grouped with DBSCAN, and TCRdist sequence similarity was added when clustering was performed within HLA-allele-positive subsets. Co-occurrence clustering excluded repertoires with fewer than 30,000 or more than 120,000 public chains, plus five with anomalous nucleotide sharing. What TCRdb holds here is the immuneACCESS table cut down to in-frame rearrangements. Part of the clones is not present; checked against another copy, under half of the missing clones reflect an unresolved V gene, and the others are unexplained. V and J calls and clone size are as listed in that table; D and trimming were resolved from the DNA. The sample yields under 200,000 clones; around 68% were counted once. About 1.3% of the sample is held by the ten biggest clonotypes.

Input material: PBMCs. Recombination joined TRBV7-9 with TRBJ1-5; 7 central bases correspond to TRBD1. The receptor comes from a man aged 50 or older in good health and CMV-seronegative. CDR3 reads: CASSLAGGPLGNQPQHF. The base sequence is TGTGCCAGCAGCTTAGCAGGGGGCCCCCTGGGGAATCAGCCCCAGCATTTT.